This T cell receptor beta chain originates from a study of blood T cell repertoires in COVID-19 (dated by TCRdb to about 2020). Study-wide context: Samples from collaborators originated in the United States, Italy and Spain and spanned both the acute and convalescent phases of COVID-19. The prospective study material was composed of cDNA or gDNA derived from T cells, B-cell-depleted T cells, or PBMCs. Deeply sampled blood TCRbeta repertoires from subjects exposed to, actively infected with, or recovered from COVID-19 were included in the dataset. The repertoires were released in a freely available public database meant as a resource for research on the immune response to SARS-CoV-2. The samples were drawn from two sources: the first 160 participants of the ongoing ImmuneRACE study, and 1,200 or so subjects contributed by 6 global collaborators. Nearly every sample came with metadata listing a de-identified subject ID, COVID-19 status, age in years and sex. Where available, HLA class I and class II types were obtained from metadata supplied by the sample provider rather than from assay-based typing. Findings and caveats that apply to the study as a whole: How much clinical and demographic metadata was included differed by source and by participant, and the metadata was provided uncurated.

This clone was seen more than once but under ten times. Its antigen remains unidentified. One base away there is no much larger clone; base qualities are not given. Its CDR3 holds 15 amino acids, cysteine through phenylalanine. The read is trimmed to its CDR3 DNA, 45 bases read in frame from base 1. Relative to germline, V is 2 bases shorter and J is 1 base shorter, with 8 bases between their ends. The germline V gene supplies CDR1 SGHVS and CDR2 FQNEAQ. TCRbeta CDR3 regions were amplified from genomic DNA by means of the immunoSEQ Assay, a bias-controlled multiplex PCR. In the original analysis: The number of nucleated cells in each sample was estimated by amplification of reference gene primers within the assay. To quantify the absolute abundance of each unique TCRbeta CDR3 rearrangement, sequence reads were collapsed and filtered. Productive Simpson clonality was computed per sample as the square root of Simpson's diversity index over productive rearrangements. As stored in TCRdb, this immuneACCESS dataset retains in-frame rearrangements with V and J assigned. A fraction of the clones does not appear; measured against another copy, unresolved V genes explain less than half of the discrepancy, and the remainder lacks a known reason. V and J calls and clone size are given by that table; D and trimming were obtained from the DNA. The sample profile shows about 250,000 clones; roughly 85% of them were found once. The ten largest clones capture 3% of the sample.

The collaborating institutions used their own protocols to collect whole blood in K2EDTA tubes. For TCRbeta analysis, collaborators shipped samples in one of three forms: frozen whole blood, isolated PBMCs, or DNA extracted from either of those sample types. In this chain, TRBV7-8 is recombined with TRBJ1-4; the D gene remains uncertain. Sequencing used peripheral blood. The sequence was obtained from a man between 18 and 35 years old with active or convalescent COVID-19. The CDR3 sequence is CASSLFEGTNEKLFF. The sequenced DNA: TGTGCCAGCAGCTTATTTGAGGGAACTAATGAAAAACTGTTTTTT.